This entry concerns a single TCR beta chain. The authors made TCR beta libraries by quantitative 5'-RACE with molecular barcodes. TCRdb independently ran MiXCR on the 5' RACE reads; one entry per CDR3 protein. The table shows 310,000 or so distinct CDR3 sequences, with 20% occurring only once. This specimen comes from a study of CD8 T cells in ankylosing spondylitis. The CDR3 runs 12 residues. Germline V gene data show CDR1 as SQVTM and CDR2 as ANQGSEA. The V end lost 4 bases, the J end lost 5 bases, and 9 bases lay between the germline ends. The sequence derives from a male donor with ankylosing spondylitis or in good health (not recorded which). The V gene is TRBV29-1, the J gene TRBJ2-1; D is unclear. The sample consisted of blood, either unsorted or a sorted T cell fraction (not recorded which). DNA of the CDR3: TGCAGCGTTGTTAGACACAACAATGAGCAGTTCTTC. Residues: CSVVRHNNEQFF.